This note documents a single TCR beta chain sequence. Germline CDR1 KGHDR, CDR2 SFDVKD. Trimming cost V 9 bases and J 7 bases, with 14 bases left between them. CDR3 length: 12 residues. The sample belongs to a study of blood T cell repertoires in COVID-19. Across the whole study: The study drew acute and convalescent COVID-19 samples from the United States, Italy and Spain.

Assay used: immunoSEQ multiplex PCR; TCRdb lists only in-frame clones, some missing. In the table there are roughly 200,000 clones, roughly 89% of which are singletons. Sequencing was performed on peripheral blood. This receptor was taken from a man in his forties with acute or convalescent COVID-19. This rearrangement joins TRBV24-1 to TRBJ1-2; unclear D gene. CDR3 in amino acids: CATGDPLFGYTF. Written as DNA, the CDR3 is TGTGCCACCGGAGACCCCCTTTTTGGCTACACCTTC.